A selection of T cell receptor beta chains follows, all from one sample in a study of OX40 agonist ivuxolimab in advanced cancers. Produced via immunoSEQ multiplex PCR; TCRdb's table is partial and in-frame only. Of about 110,000 clones detected, 75% to 95% appear once; the ten largest clones hold approximately 0.69%. Specimen: CD4+ or CD8+ T cells sorted from blood, collected in a trial of the OX40 agonist ivuxolimab. These receptors all stem from an adult with an advanced solid tumor such as melanoma, head and neck, liver or kidney cancer. Both conserved end residues are part of each CDR3. The order of the fields is J gene, clone size, CDR3 length, V gene, D gene, CDR3 DNA, CDR3 protein. D genes are given only for firm matches. Clone size is shown for a subset of rows, as once, few, many or a class of expanded clone.

j_gene: TRBJ2-3
abundance: -
len: 16
v_gene: TRBV6-1
d_gene: -
CDR3nt: TGTGCCAGCAGTGAAGTTGGGGCCACATTCACAGATACGCAGTATTTT
CDR3aa: CASSEVGATFTDTQYF

j_gene: TRBJ1-1
abundance: once
len: 16
v_gene: TRBV28
d_gene: -
CDR3nt: TGTGCCAGCATCCTTTGGGCAGGCTCGTCTGGTACTGAAGCTTTCTTT
CDR3aa: CASILWAGSSGTEAFF

j_gene: TRBJ2-5
abundance: -
len: 16
v_gene: TRBV11-1
d_gene: TRBD2
CDR3nt: TGTGCCAGCAGCTTGGGGACTAGCGGGAGTAGTGAGACCCAGTACTTC
CDR3aa: CASSLGTSGSSETQYF

j_gene: TRBJ2-7
abundance: -
len: 15
v_gene: TRBV11-3
d_gene: TRBD2
CDR3nt: TGTGCCAGCAGCCCCGGGCTAGCGGGACCCTACGAGCAGTACTTC
CDR3aa: CASSPGLAGPYEQYF

j_gene: TRBJ2-7
abundance: -
len: 14
v_gene: TRBV19
d_gene: -
CDR3nt: TGTGCCAGTTGGGACTCATGGAACTCCTACGAGCAGTACTTC
CDR3aa: CASWDSWNSYEQYF

j_gene: TRBJ2-6
abundance: once
len: 14
v_gene: TRBV6-4
d_gene: -
CDR3nt: TGTGCCAGCATCCTTTGCTCTGGGGCCAACGTCCTGACTTTC
CDR3aa: CASILCSGANVLTF

j_gene: TRBJ2-4
abundance: -
len: 14
v_gene: TRBV5-1
d_gene: -
CDR3nt: TGCGCCAGCAGCTTGGAAGCGAGGGAGAACATTCAGTACTTC
CDR3aa: CASSLEARENIQYF

j_gene: TRBJ1-1
abundance: -
len: 14
v_gene: TRBV7-9
d_gene: -
CDR3nt: TGTGCCAGCAGGTCCGGACAGATGAACACTGAAGCTTTCTTT
CDR3aa: CASRSGQMNTEAFF

j_gene: TRBJ1-1
abundance: -
len: 16
v_gene: TRBV2
d_gene: -
CDR3nt: TGTGCCAGCAGTGAAGCGAGAGGGAGCGAGAGACCTGAAGCTTTCTTT
CDR3aa: CASSEARGSERPEAFF

j_gene: TRBJ2-1
abundance: -
len: 15
v_gene: TRBV19
d_gene: -
CDR3nt: TGTGCCAGTAGGCAGGACCCCCGGCCAAACAATGAGCAGTTCTTC
CDR3aa: CASRQDPRPNNEQFF

j_gene: TRBJ2-7
abundance: -
len: 14
v_gene: TRBV12-5
d_gene: -
CDR3nt: TGTGCTAGTGGGTCCTCAGCCCTGATGCGCGAGCAGTACTTC
CDR3aa: CASGSSALMREQYF

j_gene: TRBJ1-5
abundance: -
len: 15
v_gene: TRBV5-8
d_gene: TRBD1
CDR3nt: TGTGCCAGCAGCTTGGGACAGGGTGCGGGTCAGCCCCAGCATTTT
CDR3aa: CASSLGQGAGQPQHF

j_gene: TRBJ2-6
abundance: -
len: 15
v_gene: TRBV19
d_gene: TRBD1
CDR3nt: TGTGCCAGTAGTTCGAGGGGGCGAGGGGCCAACGTCCTGACTTTC
CDR3aa: CASSSRGRGANVLTF

j_gene: TRBJ2-7
abundance: -
len: 15
v_gene: TRBV5-1
d_gene: TRBD2
CDR3nt: TGCGCCAGCAGCTTGGCCCCGGGAGGTCTCTACGAGCAGTACTTC
CDR3aa: CASSLAPGGLYEQYF

j_gene: TRBJ2-6
abundance: few
len: 15
v_gene: TRBV5-1
d_gene: -
CDR3nt: TGCGCCAGCAGCCCTTTATATCCAGGGGCCAACGTCCTGACTTTC
CDR3aa: CASSPLYPGANVLTF

j_gene: TRBJ2-7
abundance: -
len: 16
v_gene: TRBV10-3
d_gene: TRBD1
CDR3nt: TGTGCCATCAGTGAGTCTCGACAGGGAGCTGGCTACGAGCAGTACTTC
CDR3aa: CAISESRQGAGYEQYF

j_gene: TRBJ2-5
abundance: once
len: 12
v_gene: TRBV6-5
d_gene: -
CDR3nt: TGTGCCAGCAGTACAGGGCCGGAGACCCAGTACTTC
CDR3aa: CASSTGPETQYF

j_gene: TRBJ2-6
abundance: -
len: 15
v_gene: TRBV15
d_gene: -
CDR3nt: TGTGCCACCAGCAGGGCTGGGTCTGGGGCCAACGTCCTGACTTTC
CDR3aa: CATSRAGSGANVLTF

j_gene: TRBJ1-6
abundance: -
len: 15
v_gene: TRBV5-5
d_gene: TRBD1
CDR3nt: TGTGCCAGCAGCCGACAGGGGGCGAACAATTCACCCCTCCACTTT
CDR3aa: CASSRQGANNSPLHF

j_gene: TRBJ1-1
abundance: -
len: 15
v_gene: TRBV6-1
d_gene: -
CDR3nt: TGTGCCAGCAGTGTAGGGGGTGGGCAGTGGACTGAAGCTTTCTTT
CDR3aa: CASSVGGGQWTEAFF

j_gene: TRBJ1-3
abundance: -
len: 15
v_gene: TRBV19
d_gene: TRBD1
CDR3nt: TGTGCCAGTAGCTACAGGGGCGCGTTAGGAAACACCATATATTTT
CDR3aa: CASSYRGALGNTIYF

j_gene: TRBJ1-1
abundance: -
len: 15
v_gene: TRBV7-9
d_gene: -
CDR3nt: TGTGCCAGCAGCTTATCCGGGACTTGGGGCACTGAAGCTTTCTTT
CDR3aa: CASSLSGTWGTEAFF

j_gene: TRBJ2-2
abundance: -
len: 14
v_gene: TRBV5-4
d_gene: -
CDR3nt: TGTGCCAGCAGCTTGGGGGGTATCACCGGGGAGCTGTTTTTT
CDR3aa: CASSLGGITGELFF

j_gene: TRBJ2-1
abundance: -
len: 14
v_gene: TRBV2
d_gene: TRBD1
CDR3nt: TGTGCCAGCAGTGTACAGGGGGGCCTCAATGAGCAGTTCTTC
CDR3aa: CASSVQGGLNEQFF

j_gene: TRBJ1-6
abundance: -
len: 14
v_gene: TRBV6-1
d_gene: -
CDR3nt: TGTGCCAGCAGTGAATTCCTGAGGAATTCACCCCTCCACTTT
CDR3aa: CASSEFLRNSPLHF

j_gene: TRBJ1-3
abundance: -
len: 15
v_gene: TRBV6-5
d_gene: -
CDR3nt: TGTGCCAGCAGGCCCGACAGGTCCTCTGGAAACACCATATATTTT
CDR3aa: CASRPDRSSGNTIYF

j_gene: TRBJ2-5
abundance: once
len: 16
v_gene: TRBV4-2
d_gene: TRBD2
CDR3nt: TGTGCCAGCAGCCAGATTAGCGGGGGCCCTCAAGAGACCCAGTACTTC
CDR3aa: CASSQISGGPQETQYF

j_gene: TRBJ1-2
abundance: once
len: 14
v_gene: TRBV6-5
d_gene: -
CDR3nt: TGTGCCAGCAGAACGCCGGGACAAAGCTATGGCTACACCTTC
CDR3aa: CASRTPGQSYGYTF

j_gene: TRBJ1-4
abundance: -
len: 16
v_gene: TRBV5-4
d_gene: -
CDR3nt: TGTGCCAGCAGCCTGGGCATGAGTACAACTAATGAAAAACTGTTTTTT
CDR3aa: CASSLGMSTTNEKLFF

j_gene: TRBJ2-5
abundance: -
len: 16
v_gene: TRBV11-2
d_gene: TRBD2
CDR3nt: TGTGCCAGCAGCTTAGCGGCAGCGGGGGGTCGAGAGACCCAGTACTTC
CDR3aa: CASSLAAAGGRETQYF

j_gene: TRBJ1-3
abundance: -
len: 12
v_gene: TRBV2
d_gene: -
CDR3nt: TGTGCCAGCAGTGAAAACGGAAACACCATATATTTT
CDR3aa: CASSENGNTIYF

j_gene: TRBJ2-7
abundance: once
len: 14
v_gene: TRBV11-2
d_gene: -
CDR3nt: TGTGCCAGCAGCTTTGCACCAGGATCCTACGAGCAGTACTTC
CDR3aa: CASSFAPGSYEQYF

j_gene: TRBJ2-1
abundance: -
len: 14
v_gene: TRBV5-4
d_gene: -
CDR3nt: TGTGCCAGCAGCAAGTGGGACACCCACAATGAGCAGTTCTTC
CDR3aa: CASSKWDTHNEQFF

j_gene: TRBJ1-5
abundance: -
len: 16
v_gene: TRBV4-2
d_gene: -
CDR3nt: TGTGCCAGCAGCCAAGATCCCCGAGCAGTAAATCAGCCCCAGCATTTT
CDR3aa: CASSQDPRAVNQPQHF

j_gene: TRBJ1-1
abundance: medium-sized
len: 14
v_gene: TRBV2
d_gene: TRBD1
CDR3nt: TGTGCCAGCAGTTCGGGACAGTCGGTGGCTGAAGCTTTCTTT
CDR3aa: CASSSGQSVAEAFF

j_gene: TRBJ1-2
abundance: -
len: 17
v_gene: TRBV19
d_gene: -
CDR3nt: TGTGCCAGTAGTAAACGTTTTTTAGCTCGGGGTAACTATGGCTACACCTTC
CDR3aa: CASSKRFLARGNYGYTF

j_gene: TRBJ1-5
abundance: -
len: 13
v_gene: TRBV7-8
d_gene: -
CDR3nt: TGTGCCAGCAGCTTAGACGGGAGACAGCCCCAGCATTTT
CDR3aa: CASSLDGRQPQHF

j_gene: TRBJ2-7
abundance: -
len: 14
v_gene: TRBV10-3
d_gene: -
CDR3nt: TGTGCCATCAGACTGAATGGGGAATCCTACGAGCAGTACTTC
CDR3aa: CAIRLNGESYEQYF

j_gene: TRBJ1-1
abundance: -
len: 12
v_gene: TRBV6-5
d_gene: -
CDR3nt: TGTGCCAGCAGTTACTCGGATGGGGAGGCTTTCTTT
CDR3aa: CASSYSDGEAFF

j_gene: TRBJ2-7
abundance: -
len: 16
v_gene: TRBV27
d_gene: TRBD1
CDR3nt: TGTGCCAGCACCCAACCGGGACAGGGAATCCCCTACGAGCAGTACTTC
CDR3aa: CASTQPGQGIPYEQYF

j_gene: TRBJ2-1
abundance: -
len: 15
v_gene: TRBV30
d_gene: -
CDR3nt: TGTGCCTGGAGTGTAGGCTGGGGTGGGGAAGGTGAGCAGTTCTTC
CDR3aa: CAWSVGWGGEGEQFF

j_gene: TRBJ1-1
abundance: -
len: 13
v_gene: TRBV6-1
d_gene: -
CDR3nt: TGTGCCAGCCGATTTACAAGGAACACTGAAGCTTTCTTT
CDR3aa: CASRFTRNTEAFF

j_gene: TRBJ1-4
abundance: -
len: 14
v_gene: TRBV6-5
d_gene: -
CDR3nt: TGTGCCAGCAGTTACAAGGGGGTTGTTGAAAAACTGTTTTTT
CDR3aa: CASSYKGVVEKLFF

j_gene: TRBJ1-5
abundance: -
len: 15
v_gene: TRBV4-1
d_gene: -
CDR3nt: TGCGCCAGCAGCCAAGGAACCCGGGGAGATCAGCCCCAGCATTTT
CDR3aa: CASSQGTRGDQPQHF

j_gene: TRBJ1-4
abundance: -
len: 15
v_gene: TRBV19
d_gene: -
CDR3nt: TGTGCCAGTAGTCCCGGGCGGATTTCGGATGAAAAACTGTTTTTT
CDR3aa: CASSPGRISDEKLFF

j_gene: TRBJ2-3
abundance: -
len: 16
v_gene: TRBV4-1
d_gene: -
CDR3nt: TGCGCCAGCAGCCAAGGAGTACAGGGCCTCACAGATACGCAGTATTTT
CDR3aa: CASSQGVQGLTDTQYF

j_gene: TRBJ2-3
abundance: -
len: 13
v_gene: TRBV19
d_gene: -
CDR3nt: TGTGCCAGTAGTAAACAGGGCACAGATACGCAGTATTTT
CDR3aa: CASSKQGTDTQYF

j_gene: TRBJ2-7
abundance: -
len: 14
v_gene: TRBV5-1
d_gene: TRBD2
CDR3nt: TGCGCCAGCAATCCTAGCGGTGCAACCTACGAGCAGTACTTC
CDR3aa: CASNPSGATYEQYF

j_gene: TRBJ1-3
abundance: -
len: 13
v_gene: TRBV19
d_gene: -
CDR3nt: TGTGCCAGCCCGGGGGCCTCTGGAAACACCATATATTTT
CDR3aa: CASPGASGNTIYF

j_gene: TRBJ1-2
abundance: -
len: 14
v_gene: TRBV27
d_gene: -
CDR3nt: TGTGCCAGCAGTTTATCTTACAGGGACTATGGCTACACCTTC
CDR3aa: CASSLSYRDYGYTF

j_gene: TRBJ2-5
abundance: -
len: 13
v_gene: TRBV6-6
d_gene: -
CDR3nt: TGTGCCAGCAGTCTCCGGGGACTGGAGACCCAGTACTTC
CDR3aa: CASSLRGLETQYF

j_gene: TRBJ1-2
abundance: -
len: 15
v_gene: TRBV6-5
d_gene: TRBD1
CDR3nt: TGTGCCAGCAGGAGGCCGGGACAGGGGTCCTATGGCTACACCTTC
CDR3aa: CASRRPGQGSYGYTF

j_gene: TRBJ1-1
abundance: -
len: 15
v_gene: TRBV18
d_gene: TRBD1
CDR3nt: TGTGCCAGCTCACTACAGACAGGGGGAGGCACTGAAGCTTTCTTT
CDR3aa: CASSLQTGGGTEAFF

j_gene: TRBJ1-3
abundance: -
len: 14
v_gene: TRBV6-1
d_gene: -
CDR3nt: TGTGCCAGCAGCCCTCTCTGGTCTGGAAACACCATATATTTT
CDR3aa: CASSPLWSGNTIYF

j_gene: TRBJ2-5
abundance: -
len: 16
v_gene: TRBV4-1
d_gene: TRBD2
CDR3nt: TGCGCCAGCAGCCAAGATCCAGCGGGAGCTCAAGAGACCCAGTACTTC
CDR3aa: CASSQDPAGAQETQYF